This TCR beta chain derives from a study of cytomegalovirus exposure and HLA in healthy donors. Study outcomes and limitations: DRB1 showed the most TCR associations and HLA-C the fewest in a later analysis, as rates varied by HLA locus.

Concerning this clone: Its antigen is undetermined.

The germline V and J ends were trimmed by 1 base and 4 bases, with 7 bases remaining between them. The CDR3 has 13 residues. Germline-derived CDR1 and CDR2 are SGHNT and YENEEA. Primers for the PCR totalled 60 Vbeta and 13 Jbeta. Data came from immunoSEQ multiplex PCR; TCRdb stores just in-frame clones and leaves some out. The repertoire includes 90,000 to 120,000 clones, roughly 82% of them detected once, and 2.7% sits in the top ten. Specimen: PBMCs. The receptor was isolated from a man aged 25-40 years in good health and CMV-seropositive. The chain has TRBV11-3 and TRBJ1-1, with D uncertain. The CDR3 DNA is TGTGCCAGCAGCTTAGCTGTCGGCACTGAAGCTTTCTTT. Its protein product is CASSLAVGTEAFF.